These 30 T cell receptor beta chains came from one sample sequenced in a study of T-cell memory formation after mild COVID-19. TCRdb re-derived calls from the 5' RACE reads in MiXCR, one entry per CDR3 protein. The table has 58,000 or so distinct CDR3 sequences, 25% to 35% seen once. Sequenced sample: PBMCs or a T cell subset sorted from them (not recorded which). The receptor source for this set is a man younger than 35 who had mild COVID-19 (a few samples of this study predate the infection). Cell type and time point are not known.

The J gene is TRBJ1-5, the V gene TRBV24-1; the D gene is possibly TRBD1 (6 bases). The CDR3 consists of 14 residues. Germline V gene sequence: CDR1 KGHDR, CDR2 SFDVKD. Deletions cut 5 bases from V and 7 bases from J, with 14 bases between. Written as DNA, the CDR3 is TGTGCCACCAGTGCGCGGGGGCTAGGGCAGCCCCAGCATTTT. Protein product: CATSARGLGQPQHF.

There are a few counts of this clonotype. The gene calls are TRBV4-1 and TRBJ2-3; D gene unclear. Germline CDR1 is MGHRA and CDR2 is YSYEKL. Trimming cost V 1 base and J 2 bases, with 10 bases left between them. CDR3 length: 15 amino acids. The CDR3 DNA follows: TGCGCCAGCAGCCAAGGTGTAAAGGACACAGATACGCAGTATTTT. It specifies CASSQGVKDTDTQYF.

The chain uses TRBV4-3 and TRBJ2-1, with D uncertain. The CDR3 runs 14 residues. Germline V gene lookup returns CDR1 LGHNA and CDR2 YSLEER. V lost 0 bases and J lost 9, with 12 bases in between. CDR3 region: CASSQDILGTEQFF. In DNA, the CDR3 is TGCGCCAGCAGCCAAGATATTTTGGGTACTGAGCAGTTCTTC.

This clonotype was counted a few times. J is TRBJ1-2 and V is TRBV7-9; 7 bases match TRBD1. Germline lookup yields CDR1 SEHNR and CDR2 FQNEAQ (reference sequence). With V trimmed by 8 bases and J by 2 bases, 8 bases remained unmatched. There are 14 residues in the CDR3. The CDR3 loop reads CASSRGQVNYGYTF. For the CDR3, the DNA is TGTGCCAGCTCACGTGGACAGGTCAACTATGGCTACACCTTC.

The V and J genes are TRBV7-8 and TRBJ1-1; D unresolved. V lost 0 bases and J lost 10, with 21 bases in between. CDR1 and CDR2 (germline): SGHVS, FQNEAQ. The CDR3 is made up of 16 amino acids. The CDR3 DNA follows: TGTGCCAGCAGCTTAGCTTTATCCCAGGCCCGACTCCGAGCTTTCTTT. As protein: CASSLALSQARLRAFF.

V is TRBV6-1 and J is TRBJ1-1, with 8 bases that match TRBD1. V lost 7 bases, J lost 5 bases, and 6 bases stayed unmatched. The CDR3 runs to 13 residues. Germline loops: CDR1 MNHNS, CDR2 SASEGT. CDR3 loop: CASTLTGETEAFF. CDR3 sequence (DNA): TGTGCCAGCACTCTGACAGGGGAGACTGAAGCTTTCTTT.

The V call is TRBV28, the J call TRBJ2-1; 14 nucleotides agree with TRBD2. Germline lookup yields CDR1 MDHEN and CDR2 SYDVKM. The CDR3 totals 14 residues. The J segment lost 10 bases and the V segment lost 5 bases, leaving 4 bases of the junction unmatched. The CDR3 here is CASSMGLAGDEQFF. CDR3 nucleotide sequence: TGTGCCAGCAGTATGGGACTAGCGGGGGACGAGCAGTTCTTC.

This clonotype was seen a handful of times. The chain recombines TRBV2 with TRBJ2-3; 9 bases match TRBD2. Looked up from germline, CDR1 is SNHLY and CDR2 is FYNNEI. The CDR3 runs 16 residues. Losses at the gene ends were 4 bases for V and 1 base for J; bases not matched to a gene: 6. The CDR3 sequence: CASSVLAGVRTDTQYF. The CDR3 DNA is TGTGCCAGCAGTGTATTAGCGGGGGTCCGCACAGATACGCAGTATTTT.

This clonotype was counted only a few times. This chain joins TRBV5-1 and TRBJ1-2; 9 positions match TRBD1. The CDR3 spans 15 residues. The junction had 9 bases not matched to a gene; V was cut back by 4 bases and J by 5 bases. Germline loops: CDR1 SGHRS, CDR2 YFSETQ. The CDR3 nucleotides read TGCGCCAGCAGCGACCGGGACAGGGAAAGATATGGCTACACCTTC. Encoded protein: CASSDRDRERYGYTF.

This clonotype was seen only a few times. This CDR3 is CSASGTDLQETQYF. The DNA of the CDR3 is TGCAGTGCTTCCGGGACAGATCTCCAAGAGACCCAGTACTTC. This chain joins TRBV20-1 and TRBJ2-5; 7 bases align to TRBD1. The germline gives CDR1 DFQATT, CDR2 SNEGSKA (reference sequence). The CDR3 has 14 residues. Trimming removed 5 bases from V and 1 base from J; junction bases left unmatched: 7.

The V gene is TRBV5-6, the J gene TRBJ2-7; no clear D gene. CDR3 length: 13 residues. V was shortened by 5 bases and J by 0 bases, with 9 bases between the two germline ends. CDR1 and CDR2 (germline): SGHDT, YYEEEE. This CDR3 reads CASSLTVSYEQYF. CDR3 sequence (DNA): TGTGCCAGCAGTCTAACGGTCTCCTACGAGCAGTACTTC.

This clonotype appeared a few times. The rearrangement links TRBV7-2 to TRBJ2-3; D may be TRBD2 (6 bases). Germline V gene data show CDR1 as SGHTA and CDR2 as FQGNSA. Trimming pared 5 bases from V and 8 bases from J, leaving 20 bases between. This CDR3 region has 15 residues. CDR3 region: CASSPGPGVIGTQYF. The CDR3 bases are TGTGCCAGCAGCCCAGGCCCGGGGGTGATCGGTACGCAGTATTTT.

There are a few counts of this clonotype. This chain connects TRBV11-2 to TRBJ2-1, with 8 bases lining up with TRBD2. Germline V gene data show CDR1 as SGHAT and CDR2 as FQNNGV. The CDR3 is 16 residues long. V lost 5 bases and J lost 7; bases outside the gene matches: 13. DNA for the CDR3: TGTGCCAGCAGCCCTCCTCAAGCGGGGGCCAATAATGAGCAGTTCTTC. Translated: CASSPPQAGANNEQFF.

The sample holds a few counts of this clonotype. DNA of the CDR3: TGTGCCAGCAGTTTATTACCAGGGGCCCCGGAGGAGCATTTT. This sequence encodes CASSLLPGAPEEHF. The V call is TRBV27, the J call TRBJ1-5; weak D call: TRBD1 (6 bases). V lost 1 base and J 14 bases, leaving 18 bases between the germline ends. CDR1 and CDR2 from the germline V gene are MNHEY and SMNVEV (reference sequence). The CDR3 is made up of 14 amino acids.

This clonotype turned up a few times. The chain has TRBV7-2 and TRBJ2-1; TRBD2 agrees at 8 bases. In germline, CDR1 is SGHTA, CDR2 FQGNSA. V shed 3 bases, J shed 0 bases, and the junction held 10 bases outside the gene matches. The CDR3 length is 18 residues. CDR3 protein: CASSLPAGAPSSYNEQFF. CDR3 DNA sequence: TGTGCCAGCAGCTTGCCAGCGGGGGCTCCTAGCTCCTACAATGAGCAGTTCTTC.

V gene TRBV7-9 combines with J gene TRBJ1-1; D not resolved. This CDR3 is built from 14 residues. CDR1 and CDR2 (germline): SEHNR, FQNEAQ (reference sequence). Trimming shortened V by 4 bases and J by 0 bases, and 9 bases separated the two germline ends. DNA for the CDR3: TGTGCCAGCAGCTCCCCCGGTATGAACACTGAAGCTTTCTTT. Its protein product is CASSSPGMNTEAFF.

In this sample, this clonotype turned up a few times. This CDR3 is CASSSLRDNYEQYF. CDR3 DNA sequence: TGTGCCAGCAGTTCTCTGCGGGACAACTACGAGCAGTACTTC. The chain combines TRBV6-5 with TRBJ2-7; D may match TRBD1 or TRBD2 (6 bases each). This CDR3 has 14 residues. The V and J ends lost 4 bases and 3 bases respectively, with 13 bases between them. CDR1 and CDR2 (germline): MNHEY, SVGAGI.

This clonotype occurred a few times. The genes are TRBV10-2 and TRBJ2-7; the D is unclear. V was pared by 3 bases and J by 4 bases, with 4 bases between. Germline V gene lookup returns CDR1 WSHSY and CDR2 SAAADI. CDR3 length: 11 amino acids. The CDR3 DNA reads TGCGCCAGCAGTGACATGTACGAGCAGTACTTC. Encoded protein: CASSDMYEQYF.

This chain uses TRBV2 with TRBJ2-3; 9 nucleotides agree with TRBD1. The CDR3 is 13 amino acids. V lost 10 bases, J lost 3 bases, and 5 bases stayed unmatched. Germline V gene lookup returns CDR1 SNHLY and CDR2 FYNNEI. CDR3 coding DNA: TGTGCCATCGACGGACAGGGGACAGATACGCAGTATTTT. Translation gives CAIDGQGTDTQYF.

Only a few counts were recorded for this clonotype. The V gene is TRBV7-9, the J gene TRBJ2-1; 7 positions agree with TRBD1. The trim removed 5 bases at V and 8 bases at J, leaving 9 bases unmatched. From germline, CDR1 is SEHNR and CDR2 FQNEAQ (reference sequence). The CDR3 has 14 residues. In nucleotides, the CDR3 is TGTGCCAGCAGCCCCCGGGACAGACTTCATGAGCAGTTCTTC. Protein product: CASSPRDRLHEQFF. Complete variable domain (other parts from reference TRBV7-9 and TRBJ2-1): DTGVSQNPRHKITKRGQNVTFRCDPISEHNRLYWYRQTLGQGPEFLTYFQNEAQLEKSRLLSDRFSAERPKGSFSTLEIQRTEQGDSAMYLCASSPRDRLHEQFFGPGTRLTVL.

This clonotype was seen more than once but under ten times. This rearrangement joins TRBV12-3 or TRBV12-4 to TRBJ1-1; D ambiguous. This CDR3 region has 13 residues. V lost 8 bases, J lost 0 bases, and 10 bases lay in between. In nucleotides, the CDR3 is TGTGCCAGCTGTGGAGGCATGAACACTGAAGCTTTCTTT. It codes for CASCGGMNTEAFF.

This clonotype occurred a few times. CDR3 in DNA: TGTGCCAGCAGCGTAGCTGACCCAACCAATGAGCAGTTCTTC. This gives the protein CASSVADPTNEQFF. J is TRBJ2-1 and V is TRBV9; no clear D. The V end was cut by 0 bases, the J end by 6 bases, with 10 bases between. The germline V gene encodes CDR1 SGDLS and CDR2 YYNGEE. This CDR3 has 14 amino acids.

This chain links TRBV27 with TRBJ2-5, with no clear D. The germline V and J ends were trimmed by 6 bases and 2 bases, with 19 bases remaining between them. Germline loops: CDR1 MNHEY, CDR2 SMNVEV (reference sequence). The CDR3 length is 16 residues. The CDR3: CASSPAYITEQETQYF. As DNA, the CDR3 is TGTGCCAGCAGCCCAGCCTATATAACAGAACAAGAGACCCAGTACTTC.

This clonotype was found a few times. The conserved phenylalanine or tryptophan is not found at the CDR3 terminus, so this likely reflects a read error. V is TRBV20-1 and J is TRBJ1-2; D gene unclear. Deletions cut 0 bases from V and 1 base from J, with 9 bases between. There are 14 residues in the CDR3. In germline, CDR1 is DFQATT, CDR2 SNEGSKA (reference sequence). The DNA for the CDR3 is TGCAGTGCTAGAGATGTACTGGTTAACTATGGCTACACCTCC. Its translation is CSARDVLVNYGYTS.

V usage is TRBV24-1 and J usage is TRBJ2-2; a possible D gene is TRBD1 (6 bases). The V and J ends lost 5 bases and 4 bases respectively, with 13 bases between them. Germline V gene sequence: CDR1 KGHDR, CDR2 SFDVKD. The CDR3 spans 15 residues. In nucleotides, the CDR3 is TGTGCCACCAGTGGTACAGGGTGGTCCACCGGGGAGCTGTTTTTT. Protein product: CATSGTGWSTGELFF.

This clonotype was seen ten or more times. The chain joins TRBV6-4 to TRBJ2-3; 11 bases agree with TRBD2. The V and J ends lost 0 bases and 4 bases, in that order; junction bases with no gene match: 0. This CDR3 has 15 amino acids. CDR1 is MRHNA and CDR2 is SNTAGT in the germline V gene. CDR3 DNA sequence: TGTGCCAGCAGTGACTCTAGCGGGGGGGCAGATACGCAGTATTTT. Encoded protein: CASSDSSGGADTQYF.

The gene calls are TRBV4-1 and TRBJ2-3, with D uncertain. V dropped 0 bases and J dropped 0 bases, with 10 bases sitting between them. Germline CDR1 and CDR2: MGHRA and YSYEKL. The CDR3 contains 16 residues. As DNA, the CDR3 is TGCGCCAGCAGCCAAGAGAGCGTCCCTAGCACAGATACGCAGTATTTT. This encodes CASSQESVPSTDTQYF.

This clonotype was observed a few times. The chain uses TRBV6-5 and TRBJ2-2; D unresolved. Germline values: CDR1 MNHEY, CDR2 SVGAGI. CDR3 length equals 13 residues. The V end was cut by 3 bases, the J end by 0 bases, with 2 bases between. Written as DNA, the CDR3 is TGTGCCAGCAGTTATTCGAACACCGGGGAGCTGTTTTTT. It is translated as CASSYSNTGELFF.

This chain uses TRBV27 with TRBJ1-1; 7 nucleotides match TRBD1. This CDR3 region has 14 residues. V dropped 5 bases and J dropped 7; count of bases not matched to a gene: 10. The germline CDR1 and CDR2 sequences are MNHEY and SMNVEV (reference sequence). The CDR3 region has the DNA TGTGCCAGCAGTCCCCCCGACAGGGAATTTGAAGCTTTCTTT. Amino acids: CASSPPDREFEAFF.

The chain has TRBV7-9 and TRBJ2-3; D is perhaps TRBD2 (6 bases). The CDR3 covers 15 residues. The germline V gene encodes CDR1 SEHNR and CDR2 FQNEAQ (reference sequence). V shed 5 bases and J shed 4 bases, with 16 bases lying between them. CDR3 loop: CASSPILTGADTQYF. As DNA, the CDR3 is TGTGCCAGCAGCCCGATTTTAACGGGGGCAGATACGCAGTATTTT.